This T cell receptor (beta chain) was obtained from a study of blood T cell repertoires in COVID-19. Background on the study: Both acute and convalescent COVID-19 samples were obtained from the United States, Italy and Spain. Sources were T cells, B-cell-depleted T cells, or PBMCs; the material itself was cDNA or gDNA.

Original processing notes: Scientists estimated how many nucleated cells there were by amplifying reference gene primers. Profiled with immunoSEQ multiplex PCR; TCRdb holds only in-frame clones, not every one. The V and J calls and clone size were taken over from that table, and D and trimming were inferred from the DNA. In the table there are about 59,000 clones, roughly 87% of which are singletons. Sequenced input: peripheral blood. The TCR was taken from an elderly man in a cohort sampled during active COVID-19.

CDR3 bases: TGTGCCAGTAGTATTGCGAGGACTAGCGGGAGCGCAGATACGCAGTATTTT. Translation gives CASSIARTSGSADTQYF. The chain recombines TRBV19 with TRBJ2-3; 13 bases align to TRBD2. This CDR3 comprises 17 residues. With V trimmed by 3 bases and J by 4 bases, 7 bases remained unmatched. The germline CDR1 and CDR2 sequences are LNHDA and SQIVND (reference sequence).